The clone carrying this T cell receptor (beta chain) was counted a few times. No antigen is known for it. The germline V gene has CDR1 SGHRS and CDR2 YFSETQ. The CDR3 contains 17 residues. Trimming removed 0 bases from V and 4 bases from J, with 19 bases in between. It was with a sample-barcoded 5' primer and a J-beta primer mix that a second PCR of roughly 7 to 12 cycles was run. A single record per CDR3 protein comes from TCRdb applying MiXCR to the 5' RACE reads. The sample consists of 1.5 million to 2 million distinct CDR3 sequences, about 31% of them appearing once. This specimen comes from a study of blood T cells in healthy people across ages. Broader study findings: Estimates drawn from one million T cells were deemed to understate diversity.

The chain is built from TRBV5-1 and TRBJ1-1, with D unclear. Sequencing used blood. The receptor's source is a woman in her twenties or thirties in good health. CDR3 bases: TGCGCCAGCAGCTTGGAAACAAATGGGCCATTACGCACTGAAGCTTTCTTT. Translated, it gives CASSLETNGPLRTEAFF.